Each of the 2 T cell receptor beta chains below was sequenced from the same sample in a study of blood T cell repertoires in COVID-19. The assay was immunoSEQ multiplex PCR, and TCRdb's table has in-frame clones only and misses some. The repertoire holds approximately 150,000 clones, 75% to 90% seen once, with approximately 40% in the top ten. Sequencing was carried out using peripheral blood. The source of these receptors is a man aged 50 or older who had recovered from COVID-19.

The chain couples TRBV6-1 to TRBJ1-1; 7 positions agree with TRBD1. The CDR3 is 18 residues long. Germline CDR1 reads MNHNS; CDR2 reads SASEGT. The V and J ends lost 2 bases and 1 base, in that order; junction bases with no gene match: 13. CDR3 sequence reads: CASSERDRPIVSNTEAFF. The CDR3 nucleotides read TGTGCCAGCAGTGAACGGGACAGACCAATCGTGTCGAACACTGAAGCTTTCTTT.

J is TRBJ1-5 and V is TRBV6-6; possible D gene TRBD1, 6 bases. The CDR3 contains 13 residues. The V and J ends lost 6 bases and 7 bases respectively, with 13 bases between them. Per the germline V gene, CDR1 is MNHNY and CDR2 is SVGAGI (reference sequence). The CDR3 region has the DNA TGTGCCAGCAGACAGGGAGAAGAGCAGCCCCAGCATTTT. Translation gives CASRQGEEQPQHF.